Presented here are 5 T cell receptor delta chains from one specimen sequenced in a study of gamma-delta T cells after stem cell transplantation. TCRdb re-called the RT-PCR reads using CATT. The sample has roughly 2,000 delta-chain clones, around a sixth seen once. The sequenced sample consisted of gamma-delta T cells. Every receptor here comes from a human donor. It is not recorded whose cells these are; they may come from a transplant donor. This table probably holds off-target reads from a library built for another chain.

Only a few counts were recorded for this clone. The chain couples TRDV2 to TRDJ1; 13 positions agree with TRDD3. The CDR3 is 18 amino acids. Germline CDR1 and CDR2: GEAIGNYY and EKD. With V trimmed by 3 bases and J by 1 base, 10 bases remained unmatched. This CDR3 reads CACDVVTGGYAGTDKLIF. CDR3 bases: TGTGCCTGTGACGTCGTAACTGGGGGATACGCGGGCACCGATAAACTCATCTTT.

V gene TRDV2 combines with J gene TRDJ1; 13 positions match TRDD3. The germline V gene has CDR1 GEAIGNYY and CDR2 EKD. Losses at the gene ends were 0 bases for V and 0 bases for J; bases not matched to a gene: 12. The CDR3 runs to 20 residues. CDR3 region: CACDTVSVLGDTRDTDKLIF. DNA of the CDR3: TGTGCCTGTGACACCGTATCAGTACTGGGGGATACGAGGGACACCGATAAACTCATCTTT.

This clone was recorded a few times. The sample contains more than one DNA sequence encoding this CDR3. The genes are TRDV2 and TRDJ1; D is unresolved. CDR3 size: 14 residues. The V end lost 1 base, the J end lost 0 bases, and 8 bases lay between the germline ends. Germline V CDR1 and CDR2: GEAIGNYY, EKD. CDR3 residues: CACDTLGHTDKLIF. CDR3 DNA sequence: TGTGCCTGTGACACACTCGGGCACACCGATAAACTCATCTTT.

This clone was counted only a few times. This chain joins TRDV2 and TRDJ4; the match to TRDD3 covers 8 bases. The CDR3 loop spans 14 amino acids. Germline lookup yields CDR1 GEAIGNYY and CDR2 EKD. J gave up 3 bases and V 0 bases, and 5 bases lay outside the gene matches. CDR3 sequence reads: CACDTVGIHGPLIF. CDR3 sequence (DNA): TGTGCCTGTGACACCGTGGGGATACACGGACCCCTGATCTTT.

The chain employs TRDV2 and TRDJ1; 12 bases are a match to TRDD3. Per germline, CDR1 GEAIGNYY and CDR2 EKD. The CDR3 totals 20 residues. V lost 2 bases and J lost 3; bases outside the gene matches: 18. CDR3 sequence (DNA): TGTGCCTGTGACAACGCTGGCCTGGGGGATACGCGGGTTGGGCCCGATAAACTCATCTTT. Its translation is CACDNAGLGDTRVGPDKLIF.